This TCR beta chain was documented in a study of T cell repertoires in cytomegalovirus infection. Study-wide results and limits: The cumulative frequency of public TCR beta families distinguished individuals who carried CMV together with the relevant HLA.

TCRdb re-analysed the reads in MiXCR, keeping a single row per CDR3 protein. Of over 250,000 distinct CDR3 sequences listed, about 25% are singletons. The V and J ends lost 1 base and 0 bases respectively, with 11 bases between them. Germline CDR1 is SGHVT and CDR2 is SQSDAQ. The CDR3 consists of 16 residues. This clonotype was counted between two and nine times. What it binds is not known. Sequencing input: PBMCs. This TCR was recovered from a human donor in good health (CMV status not recorded). Some clones in this sample may be carry-over from other donors' samples. J is TRBJ2-3 and V is TRBV7-4; a weak D match, TRBD2 (6 bases). Written as DNA, the CDR3 is TGTGCCAGCAGCTTAGGGGCCGGGAGAAGCACAGATACGCAGTATTTT. This translates into CASSLGAGRSTDTQYF.